This T cell receptor beta chain was obtained from a study of radiotherapy plus CTLA-4 blockade in lung cancer. Study background: Of all patients, approximately 18% responded objectively and roughly 31% showed disease control. Regarding the study as a whole: The best prediction of response reportedly came from early blood T cell clone dynamics, with interferon-beta.

Sequencing was performed with immunoSEQ multiplex PCR; in TCRdb, only in-frame clones are kept and a portion is missing. The sample consists of roughly 120,000 clones, around 75% of them appearing once. In the case of this clone: Antigen unknown.

The V and J ends lost 0 bases and 6 bases respectively, with 16 bases between them. Germline-derived CDR1 and CDR2 are SGHRS and YFSETQ. This CDR3 region has 16 residues. The V call is TRBV5-1, the J call TRBJ2-1; tentative D call: TRBD2 (6 bases). The sample consisted of peripheral blood, taken from a patient treated with radiotherapy plus ipilimumab. The clonotype originates from a human donor with non-small cell lung cancer who had a partial response to radiotherapy plus ipilimumab. CDR3 bases: TGCGCCAGCAGCTTGGAGGGCCAGCGGGTAAGCAATGAGCAGTTCTTC. It yields the protein CASSLEGQRVSNEQFF.